This TCR beta chain was found in a study of blood T cell repertoires in COVID-19. For the study at large: Nucleic acid was either cDNA or gDNA, and it came from T cells, B-cell-depleted T cells, or PBMCs.

In the original analysis: Estimation of nucleated cell counts relied on the amplification of reference gene primers. The assay was immunoSEQ multiplex PCR, and TCRdb's table has in-frame clones only and misses some. V and J calls plus clone size are reproduced from that table; the DNA served to infer D and trimming. The sample has some 97,000 clones, approximately 80% seen once; the top ten hold roughly a third. CDR1 and CDR2 (germline): SGDLS, YYNGEE. Trimming cost V 0 bases and J 5 bases; bases outside gene matches: 4. This CDR3 contains 14 residues. The chain combines TRBV9 with TRBJ2-5; TRBD2 agrees at 7 bases. Sequenced material: peripheral blood. This sequence was found in a man aged 65 to 79 with active or convalescent COVID-19. The CDR3 coding sequence is TGTGCCAGCAGCGTAGGAGTTAGCGGGGAGACCCAGTACTTC. It codes for CASSVGVSGETQYF.